The 4 T cell receptor beta chains below were found in one sample sequenced in a study of beta chain features in type 1 diabetes. Study observations and caveats: Shorter TCRB CDR3s, moderately but significantly so, marked every one of the four CD4+ subsets in Type 1 diabetes patients.

These receptors' targets are unknown. As every portion of the isolated RNA was reverse transcribed, the sequencing read expressed TCRB transcripts. The protocol was immunoSEQ multiplex PCR, while the TCRdb copy is restricted to in-frame clones and leaves out a portion. The sample includes roughly 240,000 clones, roughly a quarter of them seen just once. Sequencing input: naive CD4+ T cells from blood. The receptors here all came from a woman aged 25 to 39 with type 1 diabetes.

The chain links TRBV29-1 to TRBJ2-1; 10 nucleotides match TRBD1. Losses at the gene ends were 3 bases for V and 7 bases for J; bases not matched to a gene: 6. Germline V gene lookup returns CDR1 SQVTM and CDR2 ANQGSEA. This CDR3 spans 14 amino acids. The CDR3 spells CSVERTGGGNEQFF. CDR3 bases: TGCAGCGTTGAGCGGACAGGGGGGGGTAATGAGCAGTTCTTC.

V is TRBV5-1 and J is TRBJ2-1; 7 nucleotides align to TRBD2. Germline values: CDR1 SGHRS, CDR2 YFSETQ. The trim removed 1 base at V and 5 bases at J, leaving 3 bases unmatched. The CDR3 runs to 14 residues. The CDR3 region has the DNA TGCGCCAGCAGCTTGAGCGGGGACGACAATGAGCAGTTCTTC. The encoded protein is CASSLSGDDNEQFF.

A few counts support this clone. The J gene is TRBJ2-7, the V gene TRBV7-9; a weak D match, TRBD2 (6 bases). Germline-derived CDR1 and CDR2 are SEHNR and FQNEAQ (reference sequence). V was clipped by 0 bases and J by 6 bases, with 12 bases between them. CDR3 length equals 14 residues. Written as DNA, the CDR3 is TGTGCCAGCAGCTTAGCGGGAACCGGGGGCGAGCAGTACTTC. Translation gives CASSLAGTGGEQYF.

There are a few counts of this clone. The chain is built from TRBV4-2 and TRBJ2-7, with no clear D. Germline loops: CDR1 LGHNA, CDR2 YNFKEQ. With 5 bases removed from V and 0 bases from J, the gap between germline ends came to 14 bases. The CDR3 covers 15 residues. Written as DNA, the CDR3 is TGTGCCAGCAGCTTAGAGAGCTCATCCTCCTACGAGCAGTACTTC. Protein: CASSLESSSSYEQYF.